This TCR beta chain was captured in a study of beta chain features in type 1 diabetes. Study-wide findings and caveats: Equally in patients and controls, shorter templates might have been favored by PCR.

Expressed TCRB transcripts were sequenced because the entire RNA isolate underwent reverse transcription. Clones were sequenced by immunoSEQ multiplex PCR, and TCRdb holds only the in-frame ones, with some missing. The sample lists roughly 140,000 clones, about 7.1% seen once, with around 1.5% in the top ten. Germline V gene data show CDR1 as SGHVS and CDR2 as FQNEAQ. J was trimmed by 4 bases and V by 2 bases; bases with no gene match: 11. The CDR3 runs 17 residues. This clone was seen more than once but under ten times. The antigen is undetermined. This receptor was identified in a woman aged 25 to 39 in good health. This chain uses TRBV7-8 with TRBJ2-5; the match to TRBD2 covers 9 bases. The specimen was central memory CD4+ T cells from blood. CDR3 amino acids: CASSLKVASGTRETQYF. In nucleotides, the CDR3 is TGTGCCAGCAGCTTAAAGGTGGCTAGCGGGACACGAGAGACCCAGTACTTC.